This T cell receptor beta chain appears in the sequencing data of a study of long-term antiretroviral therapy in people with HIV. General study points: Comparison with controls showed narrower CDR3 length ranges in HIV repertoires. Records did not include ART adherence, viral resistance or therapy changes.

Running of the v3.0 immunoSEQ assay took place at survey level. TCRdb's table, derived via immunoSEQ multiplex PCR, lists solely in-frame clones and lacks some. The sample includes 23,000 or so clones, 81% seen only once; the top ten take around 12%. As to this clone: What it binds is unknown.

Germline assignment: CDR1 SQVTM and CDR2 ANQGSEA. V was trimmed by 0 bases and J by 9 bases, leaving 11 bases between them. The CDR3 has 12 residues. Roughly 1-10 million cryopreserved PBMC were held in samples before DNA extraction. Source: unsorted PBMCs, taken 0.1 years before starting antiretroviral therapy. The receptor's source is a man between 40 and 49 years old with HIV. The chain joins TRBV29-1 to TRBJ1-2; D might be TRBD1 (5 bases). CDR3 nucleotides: TGCAGCGTTGAAGACCTTAGGGGAAGCTACACCTTC. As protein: CSVEDLRGSYTF.